The 25 T cell receptor beta chains reported below all come from one sample, sequenced in a study of graft-versus-host responses after intestinal transplantation. TCRdb's table, derived via immunoSEQ multiplex PCR, lists solely in-frame clones and lacks some. Among 96,000 or so clones listed, about 93% were seen once. No antigen is known for these receptors. Sequencing was performed on unstimulated CD4+ T cells sorted from spleen or lymph node cells, taken before intestinal transplant. These receptors were obtained from a human donor who received an intestinal transplant.

This chain uses TRBV2 with TRBJ2-7; possibly TRBD1 for D (6 bases). Trimming shortened V by 8 bases and J by 1 base, and 12 bases separated the two germline ends. Germline CDR1 and CDR2: SNHLY and FYNNEI. The CDR3 totals 13 residues. CDR3: CASVGGPSYEQYF. CDR3 in DNA: TGTGCCAGCGTTGGGGGCCCTTCCTACGAGCAGTACTTC.

The J gene is TRBJ2-1, the V gene TRBV5-4; 8 nucleotides align to TRBD1. The germline V gene has CDR1 SGHNT and CDR2 YYREEE (reference sequence). The CDR3 is 16 amino acids. J lost 7 bases, V lost 4 bases, and 13 bases had no gene match. CDR3 protein: CASSPRSGQAGNEQFF. The CDR3 DNA follows: TGTGCCAGCAGCCCAAGATCGGGACAGGCGGGGAATGAGCAGTTCTTC.

J is TRBJ2-2 and V is TRBV6-6, with 7 bases aligning to TRBD2. The CDR3 is made up of 15 amino acids. Unmatched junction bases numbered 2, after V lost 4 bases and J lost 0 bases. Looked up from germline, CDR1 is MNHNY and CDR2 is SVGAGI (reference sequence). CDR3 in DNA: TGTGCCAGCAGTTGGGGGGGTTCGAACACCGGGGAGCTGTTTTTT. Its translation: CASSWGGSNTGELFF.

This clone was seen more than once but under ten times. The chain uses TRBV6-1 and TRBJ1-4; 9 bases align to TRBD1. V shed 5 bases, J shed 8 bases, and the junction held 6 bases outside the gene matches. CDR1 is MNHNS and CDR2 is SASEGT in the germline V gene. This CDR3 contains 14 residues. The CDR3 region is CASSTRTGVEKLFF. CDR3 bases: TGTGCCAGCAGTACTAGGACAGGGGTGGAAAAACTGTTTTTT.

The chain is built from TRBV5-8 and TRBJ2-7; 9 bases align to TRBD2. The germline CDR1 and CDR2 sequences are SGHTS and YDEGEE. J lost 3 bases, V lost 4 bases, and 8 bases had no gene match. This CDR3 is built from 15 residues. CDR3 amino acids: CASSLLQLAGYEQYF. The CDR3 nucleotides are TGTGCCAGCAGCCTGCTACAACTAGCGGGCTACGAGCAGTACTTC.

The CDR3 reads CASSEVPETQYF. The CDR3 coding sequence is TGTGCCAGCAGCGAGGTTCCAGAGACCCAGTACTTC. The chain employs TRBV25-1 and TRBJ2-5; D remains unclear. This CDR3 is built from 12 residues. The ends were cut back, 6 bases at V and 4 bases at J, with 9 bases in the middle. CDR1 and CDR2 from the germline V gene are MGHDK and SYGVNS.

The gene calls are TRBV2 and TRBJ2-1; 7 nucleotides align to TRBD2. The CDR3 covers 15 residues. The J segment lost 6 bases and the V segment lost 4 bases, leaving 9 bases of the junction unmatched. The germline V gene has CDR1 SNHLY and CDR2 FYNNEI. The CDR3 coding sequence is TGTGCCAGCAGTGGTCAAGGCGGGAGATTCAATGAGCAGTTCTTC. This sequence encodes CASSGQGGRFNEQFF.

The chain links TRBV23-1 to TRBJ2-5; 10 bases map to TRBD2. Near its end, the DNA agrees better with TRBJ2-7, so the J call may be wrong. TRBV23-1 is sorted into the ORF group, with uncertain function. There are 15 residues in the CDR3. The CDR3 is CASTAGGLASYEQYF. Here the CDR3 DNA reads TGCGCCAGCACTGCGGGGGGACTAGCGTCCTACGAGCAGTACTTC.

This chain connects TRBV27 to TRBJ2-1; D is possibly TRBD2 (6 bases). The CDR3 extends over 17 amino acids. Germline V CDR1 and CDR2: MNHEY, SMNVEV (reference sequence). V dropped 6 bases and J dropped 5 bases, with 23 bases sitting between them. Written as DNA, the CDR3 is TGTGCCAGCAGGACGGGGGTTATGGATTCGGGGCACAATGAGCAGTTCTTC. It specifies CASRTGVMDSGHNEQFF.

The chain recombines TRBV30 with TRBJ1-6; tentatively, D is TRBD1 (6 bases). Germline assignment: CDR1 GTSNPN and CDR2 SVGIG (reference sequence). The CDR3 spans 18 residues. V was shortened by 1 base and J by 0 bases, with 16 bases between the two germline ends. In DNA, the CDR3 is TGTGCCTGGAGTGCCCTCCGGGACACTCACTCCTATAATTCACCCCTCCACTTT. It codes for CAWSALRDTHSYNSPLHF.

The V call is TRBV2, the J call TRBJ1-6, with TRBD1 matching 7 bases. The CDR3 runs to 14 residues. The germline V gene encodes CDR1 SNHLY and CDR2 FYNNEI. Trimming took 7 bases from V and 4 from J; bases not matched to a gene: 4. CDR3 bases: TGTGCCAGCACAGGGGGACAGTATAATTCACCCCTCCACTTT. As protein: CASTGGQYNSPLHF. Complete variable domain (other parts from reference TRBV2 and TRBJ1-6): EPEVTQTPSHQVTQMGQEVILRCVPISNHLYFYWYRQILGQKVEFLVSFYNNEISEKSEIFDDQFSVERPDGSNFTLKIRSTKLEDSAMYFCASTGGQYNSPLHFGNGTRLTVT.

This clone was counted a single time. This chain connects TRBV10-1 to TRBJ2-5; 9 nucleotides line up with TRBD1. This CDR3 has 13 residues. The J segment lost 5 bases and the V segment lost 6 bases, leaving 4 bases of the junction unmatched. The germline V gene has CDR1 WNHNN and CDR2 SYGVQD (reference sequence). The CDR3 protein is CASSRDRAETQYF. CDR3 sequence (DNA): TGCGCCAGCAGCCGGGACAGGGCCGAGACCCAGTACTTC.

The rearrangement uses TRBV28 and TRBJ2-7; 10 nucleotides line up with TRBD2. The CDR3 is made up of 16 amino acids. The germline V gene encodes CDR1 MDHEN and CDR2 SYDVKM. V gave up 6 bases and J gave up 4 bases; unmatched junction bases: 12. The CDR3 spells CASSPSGGAGGYEQYF. The CDR3 coding sequence is TGTGCCAGCAGCCCCTCCGGCGGAGCGGGGGGGTACGAGCAGTACTTC.

This CDR3 is CASSLDTLAGDEQFF. CDR3 sequence (DNA): TGTGCCAGCAGCTTAGATACCCTAGCGGGGGATGAGCAGTTCTTC. The rearrangement links TRBV11-3 to TRBJ2-1; 10 nucleotides agree with TRBD2. V dropped 0 bases and J dropped 8; count of bases not matched to a gene: 4. The CDR3 totals 15 residues. Germline V gene lookup returns CDR1 SGHNT and CDR2 YENEEA.

V and J are TRBV5-4 and TRBJ2-5; 7 bases are shared with TRBD2. V was clipped by 4 bases and J by 2 bases; unmatched bases: 8. Per germline, CDR1 SGHNT and CDR2 YYREEE (reference sequence). The CDR3 loop spans 15 amino acids. The CDR3 here is CASSSGAFSQETQYF. CDR3 DNA: TGTGCCAGCAGCAGCGGGGCGTTTTCGCAAGAGACCCAGTACTTC.

The J gene is TRBJ2-7, the V gene TRBV6-5; TRBD2 matches at 12 bases. Germline CDR1 is MNHEY and CDR2 is SVGAGI. V dropped 5 bases and J dropped 2; count of bases not matched to a gene: 4. This CDR3 contains 15 residues. As DNA, the CDR3 is TGTGCCAGCAGTCCGACTAGCGGGAGTACCTACGAGCAGTACTTC. Its translation is CASSPTSGSTYEQYF.

This clone was detected only a few times. The chain recombines TRBV5-8 with TRBJ1-6, with a possible D match to TRBD1 (5 bases). Trimming pared 1 base from V and 5 bases from J, leaving 16 bases between. The CDR3 length is 17 residues. The V gene's germline CDR1 is SGHTS and CDR2 YDEGEE. The CDR3 region has the DNA TGTGCCAGCAGCTTGATCTACAGGTCGTTTGATAATTCACCCCTCCACTTT. It encodes CASSLIYRSFDNSPLHF.

The genes are TRBV30 and TRBJ2-7, with unresolved D. The V gene's germline CDR1 is GTSNPN and CDR2 SVGIG (reference sequence). The CDR3 length is 12 residues. V lost 5 bases to trimming and J lost 3 bases, with 11 bases between them. The CDR3 DNA reads as TGTGCCTGGGGCCCAAACAGCTACGAGCAGTACTTC. This codes for CAWGPNSYEQYF.

This clone is a singleton in its sample. The chain has TRBV18 and TRBJ2-3; TRBD2 matches at 9 bases. Germline V gene lookup returns CDR1 KGHSH and CDR2 LQKENI. J gave up 5 bases and V 3 bases, and 12 bases lay outside the gene matches. This CDR3 has 17 amino acids. In DNA, the CDR3 is TGTGCCAGCTCACCCATTTCGGCTAGCGGGATGATAGATACGCAGTATTTT. This translates into CASSPISASGMIDTQYF.

The chain recombines TRBV7-2 with TRBJ1-4; the D gene is possibly TRBD1 (5 bases). From germline, CDR1 is SGHTA and CDR2 FQGNSA. The CDR3 runs to 16 residues. V lost 1 base and J 6 bases, leaving 15 bases between the germline ends. CDR3 sequence: CASSLESGRAYEKLFF. The CDR3 bases are TGTGCCAGCAGCTTAGAATCAGGCAGGGCGTATGAAAAACTGTTTTTT.

The chain is built from TRBV30 and TRBJ1-6, with D perhaps TRBD1 (6 bases). The CDR3 loop spans 16 amino acids. Trimming pared 0 bases from V and 7 bases from J, leaving 16 bases between. The V gene's germline CDR1 is GTSNPN and CDR2 SVGIG (reference sequence). The CDR3 DNA follows: TGTGCCTGGAGTGTCCGTGGACAGAACCTAAATTCACCCCTCCACTTT. It encodes CAWSVRGQNLNSPLHF.

The chain has TRBV5-6 and TRBJ1-6; D possibly corresponds to TRBD1 (5 bases). The CDR3 length is 16 residues. Trimming took off 1 base at V and 8 bases at J, with 16 bases between the two ends. The germline gives CDR1 SGHDT, CDR2 YYEEEE. The CDR3 region is CASSLFFQGPDSPLHF. CDR3 sequence (DNA): TGTGCCAGCAGCTTGTTTTTTCAGGGTCCGGATTCACCCCTCCACTTT.

The chain employs TRBV6-1 and TRBJ2-2; D possibly corresponds to TRBD1 (6 bases). Germline CDR1 and CDR2: MNHNS and SASEGT. V was shortened by 2 bases and J by 0 bases, with 16 bases between the two germline ends. The CDR3 runs to 18 residues. This CDR3 reads CASSEIFGRGTNTGELFF. The CDR3 DNA sequence: TGTGCCAGCAGTGAAATTTTTGGTAGGGGGACGAACACCGGGGAGCTGTTTTTT.

The chain uses TRBV11-1 and TRBJ1-6; the match to TRBD1 covers 9 bases. J gave up 15 bases and V 3 bases, and 6 bases lay outside the gene matches. Germline V gene sequence: CDR1 SGHAT, CDR2 FQDESV (reference sequence). The CDR3 covers 13 residues. The CDR3 region has the DNA TGTGCCAGCAGCTTCGCGGACAGGGGACACCTCCACTTT. It specifies CASSFADRGHLHF. Using reference TRBV11-1 and TRBJ1-6 for the parts outside the CDR3, the full variable domain is EAEVAQSPRYKITEKSQAVAFWCDPISGHATLYWYRQILGQGPELLVQFQDESVVDDSQLPKDRFSAERLKGVDSTLKIQPAELGDSAMYLCASSFADRGHLHFGNGTRLTVT.

The chain couples TRBV19 to TRBJ1-4, with 7 bases identical to TRBD1. Trimming removed 5 bases from V and 8 bases from J; junction bases left unmatched: 8. The CDR3 totals 14 residues. Germline lookup yields CDR1 LNHDA and CDR2 SQIVND (reference sequence). CDR3 in DNA: TGTGCCAGTAGTCAACGCCGGGACAGCGAAAAACTGTTTTTT. Translated, it gives CASSQRRDSEKLFF.